The 17 T cell receptor beta chains reported below all come from one sample, sequenced in a study of CD8 T cells in Susac syndrome. RNA was extracted with the RNeasy kit, and a quantity of roughly 0.5 to 1 ug was reverse transcribed using random hexamers. TCRdb redid the calling of the immunoSEQ multiplex PCR reads with MiXCR, one entry per CDR3 protein. This table holds about 300,000 distinct CDR3 sequences, approximately 85% found once. The sequenced sample consisted of CD8+ T cells from PBMCs. Receptor source: a human donor with multiple sclerosis.

The J gene is TRBJ1-1, the V gene TRBV7-9; 8 nucleotides align to TRBD1. The CDR3 sequence is 16 residues long. CDR1 SEHNR and CDR2 FQNEAQ come from the germline V gene (reference sequence). V gave up 0 bases and J gave up 0 bases; unmatched junction bases: 3. The CDR3 region has the DNA TGTGCCAGCAGCTTAGCCTACAGGGGGTTGAACACTGAAGCTTTCTTT. The encoded protein is CASSLAYRGLNTEAFF.

The chain couples TRBV7-2 to TRBJ1-5; 9 nucleotides line up with TRBD1. The CDR3 has 16 residues. Trimming removed 2 bases from V and 3 bases from J; junction bases left unmatched: 5. CDR1 is SGHTA and CDR2 is FQGNSA in the germline V gene. The CDR3 sequence is CASSLNGQGINQPQHF. For the CDR3, the DNA is TGTGCCAGCAGCTTAAACGGACAGGGGATCAATCAGCCCCAGCATTTT.

This clonotype was detected once. The rearrangement uses TRBV7-2 and TRBJ2-3; 8 nucleotides line up with TRBD2. Trimming took 1 base from V and 2 from J; bases not matched to a gene: 14. CDR1 and CDR2 from the germline V gene are SGHTA and FQGNSA. This CDR3 region has 19 residues. CDR3 nucleotide sequence: TGTGCCAGCAGCTTAGGACGAGCTGGGCTAGCGGGCCACACAGATACGCAGTATTTT. Encoded protein: CASSLGRAGLAGHTDTQYF.

The rearrangement links TRBV20-1 to TRBJ2-2; tentatively, D is TRBD2 (6 bases). This CDR3 is 16 amino acids long. CDR1 DFQATT and CDR2 SNEGSKA come from the germline V gene (reference sequence). V was clipped by 1 base and J by 3 bases, with 15 bases between them. The CDR3 region has the DNA TGCAGTGCTAGAGCTCACGGGAGCCGGTACACCGGGGAGCTGTTTTTT. Translating gives CSARAHGSRYTGELFF.

The V call is TRBV5-1, the J call TRBJ1-1, with TRBD1 as a possible D gene (6 bases). V dropped 3 bases and J dropped 0 bases, with 15 bases sitting between them. This CDR3 comprises 16 residues. Looked up from germline, CDR1 is SGHRS and CDR2 is YFSETQ. The CDR3 loop is CASSSQQGRMNTEAFF. The CDR3 DNA is TGCGCCAGCAGCTCCCAACAGGGCCGCATGAACACTGAAGCTTTCTTT.

The rearrangement uses TRBV5-6 and TRBJ2-2, with 9 bases lining up with TRBD1. Germline lookup yields CDR1 SGHDT and CDR2 YYEEEE. The CDR3 is 15 amino acids. V dropped 0 bases and J dropped 8; count of bases not matched to a gene: 5. The CDR3 nucleotides read TGTGCCAGCAGCTTGGGGACAGGGGCCTTGGGGGAGCTGTTTTTT. Translation gives CASSLGTGALGELFF.

This sequence joins TRBV6-1 and TRBJ1-1; D is ambiguous. There are 15 residues in the CDR3. V was pared by 6 bases and J by 3 bases, with 17 bases between. Germline-derived CDR1 and CDR2 are MNHNS and SASEGT. The CDR3 sequence is CASSSNWALHTEAFF. CDR3 nucleotide sequence: TGTGCCAGCAGCTCTAACTGGGCCTTACACACTGAAGCTTTCTTT.

J is TRBJ1-1 and V is TRBV6-6; D uncertain. Trimming pared 5 bases from V and 0 bases from J, leaving 13 bases between. Per germline, CDR1 MNHNY and CDR2 SVGAGI (reference sequence). CDR3 length: 15 amino acids. The CDR3: CASSPRNPVNTEAFF. In DNA, the CDR3 is TGTGCCAGCAGTCCTAGGAACCCAGTGAACACTGAAGCTTTCTTT.

The CDR3 DNA sequence: TGTGCCAGTAGTATGAGGGACAGAGACAATGAGCAGTTCTTC. Protein: CASSMRDRDNEQFF. This chain uses TRBV19 with TRBJ2-1; 7 nucleotides match TRBD1. The CDR3 consists of 14 residues. The V gene end was trimmed by 3 bases and the J gene end by 5 bases; junction bases not matched to a gene: 4. Germline loops: CDR1 LNHDA, CDR2 SQIVND (reference sequence).

V usage is TRBV29-1 and J usage is TRBJ2-1, with D perhaps assigned TRBD1 or TRBD2 (7 bases each). Germline V gene lookup returns CDR1 SQVTM and CDR2 ANQGSEA. The CDR3 length is 13 residues. The germline V and J ends were trimmed by 7 bases and 1 base, with 11 bases remaining between them. CDR3 region: CSAQGGSYNEQFF. The DNA for the CDR3 is TGCAGCGCCCAGGGGGGGTCCTACAATGAGCAGTTCTTC.

CDR3 sequence (DNA): TGTGCCAGCAGTCTCTCGGGGGACCGTCTCCCTCACGAGCAGTACTTC. Translated: CASSLSGDRLPHEQYF. V usage is TRBV6-5 and J usage is TRBJ2-7; D is perhaps TRBD2 (6 bases). Trimming shortened V by 5 bases and J by 5 bases, and 22 bases separated the two germline ends. Germline V gene data show CDR1 as MNHEY and CDR2 as SVGAGI. The CDR3 length is 16 residues.

V and J are TRBV12-3 or TRBV12-4 and TRBJ2-1; 9 nucleotides line up with TRBD2. The CDR3 spans 16 residues. J lost 10 bases, V lost 5 bases, and 15 bases had no gene match. CDR3 loop: CASSTGTAGGQGEQFF. CDR3 bases: TGTGCCAGCAGTACGGGTACAGCGGGAGGCCAAGGGGAGCAGTTCTTC.

This chain links TRBV5-6 with TRBJ1-1; no clear D. The germline V gene has CDR1 SGHDT and CDR2 YYEEEE. CDR3 length equals 14 residues. V shed 4 bases and J shed 5 bases, with 15 bases lying between them. The CDR3 nucleotides are TGTGCCAGCAGCCCGACCAGCGGGTATACTGAAGCTTTCTTT. This sequence encodes CASSPTSGYTEAFF.

The chain uses TRBV28 and TRBJ2-3, with a tentative D call TRBD2 (6 bases). The CDR3 runs to 15 residues. The V end was cut by 7 bases, the J end by 3 bases, with 17 bases between. Germline CDR1 and CDR2: MDHEN and SYDVKM. CDR3 sequence (DNA): TGTGCCAGCATCACTTGGAGGGAGACTACAGATACGCAGTATTTT. This translates into CASITWRETTDTQYF.

V and J are TRBV18 and TRBJ2-2, with 7 nucleotides matching TRBD1. The CDR3 extends over 14 amino acids. V gave up 3 bases and J gave up 4 bases; unmatched junction bases: 2. CDR1 is KGHSH, CDR2 LQKENI, per germline. CDR3 loop: CASSPWTGTGELFF. CDR3 bases: TGTGCCAGCTCACCGTGGACAGGCACCGGGGAGCTGTTTTTT.

V is TRBV11-1 and J is TRBJ2-1, with 9 bases fitting TRBD2. CDR3 size: 15 residues. J was trimmed by 2 bases and V by 4 bases; bases with no gene match: 3. Germline loops: CDR1 SGHAT, CDR2 FQDESV (reference sequence). CDR3 in amino acids: CASSSLAGPYNEQFF. Here the CDR3 DNA reads TGTGCCAGCAGCTCTCTAGCGGGACCCTACAATGAGCAGTTCTTC.

The V gene is TRBV5-6, the J gene TRBJ2-7; perhaps D is TRBD1 or TRBD2 (5 bases each). CDR1 and CDR2 from the germline V gene are SGHDT and YYEEEE. The CDR3 sequence is 12 residues long. Trimming cost V 5 bases and J 3 bases, with 9 bases left between them. The CDR3 protein is CASRGDGYEQYF. The DNA for the CDR3 is TGTGCCAGCAGGGGGGACGGCTACGAGCAGTACTTC. The whole variable domain, filled in from reference TRBV5-6 and TRBJ2-7, reads DAGVTQSPTHLIKTRGQQVTLRCSPKSGHDTVSWYQQALGQGPQFIFQYYEEEERQRGNFPDRFSGHQFPNYSSELNVNALLLGDSALYLCASRGDGYEQYFGPGTRLTVT.